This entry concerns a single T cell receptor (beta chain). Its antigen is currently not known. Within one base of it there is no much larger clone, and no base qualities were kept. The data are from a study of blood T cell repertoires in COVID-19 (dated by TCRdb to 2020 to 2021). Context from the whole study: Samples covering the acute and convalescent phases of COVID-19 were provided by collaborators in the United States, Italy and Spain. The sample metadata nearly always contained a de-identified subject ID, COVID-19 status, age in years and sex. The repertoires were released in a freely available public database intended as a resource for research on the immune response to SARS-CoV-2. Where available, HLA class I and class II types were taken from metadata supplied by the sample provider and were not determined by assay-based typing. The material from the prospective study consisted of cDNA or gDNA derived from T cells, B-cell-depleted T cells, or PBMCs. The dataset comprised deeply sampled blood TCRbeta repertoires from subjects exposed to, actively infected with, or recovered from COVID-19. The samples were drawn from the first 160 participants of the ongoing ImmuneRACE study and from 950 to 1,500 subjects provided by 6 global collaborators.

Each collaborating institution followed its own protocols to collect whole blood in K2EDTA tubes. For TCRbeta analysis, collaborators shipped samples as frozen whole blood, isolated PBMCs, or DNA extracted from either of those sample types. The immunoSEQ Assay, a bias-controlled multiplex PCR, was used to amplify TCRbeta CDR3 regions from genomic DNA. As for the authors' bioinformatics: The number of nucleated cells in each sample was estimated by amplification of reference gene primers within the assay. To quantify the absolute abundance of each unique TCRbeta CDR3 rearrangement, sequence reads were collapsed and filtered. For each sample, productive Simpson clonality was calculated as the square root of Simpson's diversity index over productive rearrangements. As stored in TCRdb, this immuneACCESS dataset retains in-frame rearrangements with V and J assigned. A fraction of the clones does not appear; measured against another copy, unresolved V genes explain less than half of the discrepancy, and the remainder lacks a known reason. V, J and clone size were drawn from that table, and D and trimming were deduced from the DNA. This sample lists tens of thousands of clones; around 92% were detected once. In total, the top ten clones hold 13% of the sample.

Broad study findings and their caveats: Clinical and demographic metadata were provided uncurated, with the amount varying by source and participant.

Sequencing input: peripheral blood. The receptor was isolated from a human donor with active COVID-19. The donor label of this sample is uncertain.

This receptor carries the CDR3 CASSIRDSKGADTQYF. The sequence in DNA is TGTGCCAGTAGTATACGCGACAGCAAAGGGGCGGATACGCAGTATTTT. The sequence joins TRBV19 to TRBJ2-3; TRBD1 is possibly the D segment (5 matching bases). CDR1 and CDR2, per the germline V gene (reference sequence), are LNHDA and SQIVND. Trimming costs V 2 bases and J 6 bases, and their ends lie 18 bases apart. The CDR3 contains 16 residues, cysteine and phenylalanine counted. Solely the CDR3 DNA is kept, with 48 bases framed from the first base.